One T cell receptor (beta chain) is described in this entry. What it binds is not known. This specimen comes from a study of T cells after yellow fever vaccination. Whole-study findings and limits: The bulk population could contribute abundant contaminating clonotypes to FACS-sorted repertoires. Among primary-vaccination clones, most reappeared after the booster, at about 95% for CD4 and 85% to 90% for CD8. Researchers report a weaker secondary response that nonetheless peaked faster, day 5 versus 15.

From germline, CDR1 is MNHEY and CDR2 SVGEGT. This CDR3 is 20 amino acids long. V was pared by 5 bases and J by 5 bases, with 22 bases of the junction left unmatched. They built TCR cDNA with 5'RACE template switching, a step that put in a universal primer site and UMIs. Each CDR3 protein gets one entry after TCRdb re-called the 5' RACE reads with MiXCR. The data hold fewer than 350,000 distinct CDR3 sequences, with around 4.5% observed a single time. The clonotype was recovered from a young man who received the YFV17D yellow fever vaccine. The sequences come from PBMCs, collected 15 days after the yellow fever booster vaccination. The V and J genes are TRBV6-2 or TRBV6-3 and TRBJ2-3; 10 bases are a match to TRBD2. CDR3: CASSLVSTLGLAGVGDTQYF. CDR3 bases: TGTGCCAGCAGTCTTGTGTCTACCCTCGGTCTAGCGGGGGTGGGAGATACGCAGTATTTT.